This is a list of T cell receptor beta chains from one sample in a study of blood T cells in healthy people across ages. One entry per CDR3 protein, called by TCRdb with MiXCR from the 5' RACE reads. This repertoire shows 500,000 to 550,000 distinct CDR3 sequences, less than 25% found once; its top ten account for around 10%. The data were also submitted as part of a second study, on T cells of mothers and their children.

Sequencing was performed on blood. These receptors all come from a boy aged 5-17 years in good health. The CDR3 runs from the conserved cysteine through the conserved F or W. D genes are given only for firm matches.

d_call j_call v_call cdr3_aa
- TRBJ2-7 TRBV23-1 CASSHPGGHYEQYF
TRBD1 TRBJ2-5 TRBV7-2 CASSPDRAVATQYF
TRBD2 TRBJ2-3 TRBV7-2 CASSSGTNAGPDTQYF
- TRBJ2-7 TRBV28 CASSLLGATYEQYF
- TRBJ2-7 TRBV28 CASSLGTMQGEQYF
- TRBJ2-7 TRBV21-1 CASSTQGSSYEQYF
- TRBJ2-1 TRBV29-1 CSVASDFRGGQFF
TRBD2 TRBJ2-1 TRBV7-9 CASSSYVREGHEQFF
- TRBJ2-1 TRBV19 CASSTSRNEQFF
- TRBJ2-2 TRBV9 CASSPGAYTGELFF
- TRBJ1-1 TRBV20-1 CSARDPKGGNTEAFF
- TRBJ1-4 TRBV6-2/TRBV6-3 CASSQQGATNEKLFF
TRBD2 TRBJ2-3 TRBV20-1 CSADTSADTRYF
- TRBJ2-7 TRBV3-1 CASSQVGSYEQYF
- TRBJ2-3 TRBV29-1 CSLMGAPGVTDTQYF
- TRBJ2-3 TRBV12-3/TRBV12-4 CASSRRGGTDAQYF
- TRBJ2-5 TRBV28 CASSLISTILWHQETQYF
TRBD1 TRBJ1-6 TRBV29-1 CSVGQGAGSPLHF
TRBD1 TRBJ1-2 TRBV7-9 CASSSPGQGNGYTF
TRBD2 TRBJ2-4 TRBV7-2 CASSPRTSGVTTKLAKNIQYF
TRBD2 TRBJ2-5 TRBV2 CASSELAGVAETQYF
TRBD2 TRBJ2-7 TRBV10-3 CATGLAGGLNEQYF
TRBD1 TRBJ1-4 TRBV6-5 CASSTGGGTNEKLFF
TRBD1 TRBJ1-4 TRBV28 CASSSQGRKLFF
- - TRBV5-1 CASSLESGSVTYEQYF
- TRBJ1-6 TRBV7-6 CASSTTGNIVNSPLHF
TRBD1 TRBJ1-2 TRBV19 CASSTLDRTIYGYTF
TRBD2 TRBJ2-7 TRBV20-1 CSARVLAGLSYEQYF
TRBD1 TRBJ1-1 TRBV6-1 CASRPGTGENTEAFF
- TRBJ1-4 TRBV5-1 CASSFGPLGTNEKLFF
TRBD2 TRBJ2-1 TRBV9 CASSLLSTGRVDEQFF
TRBD1 TRBJ2-5 TRBV29-1 CSASRDRGNLAETQYF
- TRBJ2-7 TRBV7-8 CASSYGPTRYEQYF
- TRBJ2-6 TRBV5-4 CASSEGILPLISGANVLTF
- TRBJ2-2 TRBV27 CASSYQAYTGELLF
TRBD1 TRBJ1-2 TRBV6-1 CASSQPLDRGGYGYTF
TRBD2 - TRBV7-2 CAGSLEPAGGPSGQFF
- TRBJ1-3 TRBV29-1 CSGASGNTIYF
- TRBJ1-3 TRBV5-1 CASSLEATNSGNTIYF
TRBD2 TRBJ2-1 TRBV28 CASSLAGESSYNEQFF
- TRBJ1-4 TRBV12-3/TRBV12-4 CASSRDGSREKLFF
- TRBJ2-2 TRBV4-2 CASSQDLLQIIPGELFF
- - TRBV10-3 CAISWRGNEQFF
- TRBJ1-2 TRBV15 CATSRDGGTAYGYTF
- TRBJ2-1 TRBV7-6 CASSFRGGGSYNEQFF